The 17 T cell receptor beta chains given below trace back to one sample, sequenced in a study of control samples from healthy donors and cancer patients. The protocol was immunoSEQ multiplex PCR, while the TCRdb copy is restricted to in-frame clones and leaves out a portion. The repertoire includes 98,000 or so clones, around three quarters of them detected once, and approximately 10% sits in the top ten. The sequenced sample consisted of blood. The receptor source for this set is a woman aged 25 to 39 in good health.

Written as DNA, the CDR3 is TGTGCCAGCAGCTTTTACAGGGGGAATCAAGAGACCCAGTACTTC. This gives the protein CASSFYRGNQETQYF. This chain connects TRBV5-4 to TRBJ2-5; TRBD1 matches 8 bases. Germline V gene lookup returns CDR1 SGHNT and CDR2 YYREEE (reference sequence). Trimming took 2 bases from V and 2 from J; bases not matched to a gene: 5. There are 15 residues in the CDR3.

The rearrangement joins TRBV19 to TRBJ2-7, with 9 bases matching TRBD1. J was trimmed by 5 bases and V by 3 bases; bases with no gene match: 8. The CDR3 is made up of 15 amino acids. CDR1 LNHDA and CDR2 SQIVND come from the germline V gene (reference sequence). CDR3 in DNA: TGTGCCAGTAGTATTTCGACAGGGGGGAGAAACGAGCAGTACTTC. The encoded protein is CASSISTGGRNEQYF.

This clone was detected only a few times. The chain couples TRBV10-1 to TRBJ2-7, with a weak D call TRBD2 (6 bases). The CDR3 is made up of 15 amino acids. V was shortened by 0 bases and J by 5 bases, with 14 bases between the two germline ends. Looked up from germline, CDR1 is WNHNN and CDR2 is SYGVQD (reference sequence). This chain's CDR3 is CASSESLEGIHEQYF. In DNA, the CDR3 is TGCGCCAGCAGTGAGTCGCTGGAGGGGATCCACGAGCAGTACTTC.

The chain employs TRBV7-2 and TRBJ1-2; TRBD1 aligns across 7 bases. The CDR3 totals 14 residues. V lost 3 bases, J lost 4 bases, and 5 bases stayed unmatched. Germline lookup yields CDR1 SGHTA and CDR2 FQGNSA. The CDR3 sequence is CASSFDGTVYGYTF. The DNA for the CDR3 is TGTGCCAGCAGCTTCGACGGGACAGTCTATGGCTACACCTTC.

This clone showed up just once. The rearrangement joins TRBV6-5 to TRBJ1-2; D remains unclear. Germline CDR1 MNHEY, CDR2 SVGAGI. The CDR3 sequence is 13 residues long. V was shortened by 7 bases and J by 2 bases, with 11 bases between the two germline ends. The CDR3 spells CASTHRANYGYTF. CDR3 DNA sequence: TGTGCCAGCACCCATCGGGCGAACTATGGCTACACCTTC.

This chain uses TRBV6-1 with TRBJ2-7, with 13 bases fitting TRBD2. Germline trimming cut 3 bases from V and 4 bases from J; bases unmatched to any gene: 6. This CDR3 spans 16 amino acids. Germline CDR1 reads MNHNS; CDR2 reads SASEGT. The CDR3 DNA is TGTGCCAGCAGTGAGCGACTAGCGGGGGGACCGTACGAGCAGTACTTC. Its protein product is CASSERLAGGPYEQYF.

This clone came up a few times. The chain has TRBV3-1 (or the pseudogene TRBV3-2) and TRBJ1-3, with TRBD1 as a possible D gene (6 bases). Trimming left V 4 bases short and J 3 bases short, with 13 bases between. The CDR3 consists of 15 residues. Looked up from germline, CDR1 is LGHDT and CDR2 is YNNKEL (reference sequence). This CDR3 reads CASSPGTTFGNTIYF. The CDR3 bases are TGTGCCAGCAGCCCGGGGACAACGTTTGGAAACACCATATATTTT.

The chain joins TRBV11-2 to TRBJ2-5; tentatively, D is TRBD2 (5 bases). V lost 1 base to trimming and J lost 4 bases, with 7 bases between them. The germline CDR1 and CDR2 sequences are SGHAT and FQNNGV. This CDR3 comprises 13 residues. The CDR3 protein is CASSLVGGETQYF. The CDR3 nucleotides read TGTGCCAGCAGCTTAGTAGGAGGAGAGACCCAGTACTTC. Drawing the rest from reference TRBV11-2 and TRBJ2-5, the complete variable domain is EAGVAQSPRYKIIEKRQSVAFWCNPISGHATLYWYQQILGQGPKLLIQFQNNGVVDDSQLPKDRFSAERLKGVDSTLKIQPAKLEDSAVYLCASSLVGGETQYFGPGTRLLVL.

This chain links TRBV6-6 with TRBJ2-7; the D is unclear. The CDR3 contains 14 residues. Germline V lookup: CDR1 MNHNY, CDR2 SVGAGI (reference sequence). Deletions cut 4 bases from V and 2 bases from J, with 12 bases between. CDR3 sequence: CASSLRDSAYEQYF. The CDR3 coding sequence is TGTGCCAGCAGTTTACGAGACTCCGCCTACGAGCAGTACTTC.

CDR3 in DNA: TGTGCCAGCAGCCTGTCCTCTAATCAGCCCCAGCATTTT. It translates to CASSLSSNQPQHF. The rearrangement uses TRBV3-1 (or the pseudogene TRBV3-2) and TRBJ1-5; no reliable D call. Trimming removed 4 bases at V and 4 bases at J, with 8 bases between. The CDR3 extends over 13 amino acids. The germline V gene encodes CDR1 LGHDT and CDR2 YNNKEL (reference sequence).

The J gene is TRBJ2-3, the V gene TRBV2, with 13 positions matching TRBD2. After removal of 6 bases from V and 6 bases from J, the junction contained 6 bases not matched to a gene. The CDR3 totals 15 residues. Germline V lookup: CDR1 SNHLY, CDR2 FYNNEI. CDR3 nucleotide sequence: TGTGCCAGCAGCAGACTAGCGGGGGGTGGTGATACGCAGTATTTT. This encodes CASSRLAGGGDTQYF. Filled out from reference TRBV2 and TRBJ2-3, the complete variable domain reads EPEVTQTPSHQVTQMGQEVILRCVPISNHLYFYWYRQILGQKVEFLVSFYNNEISEKSEIFDDQFSVERPDGSNFTLKIRSTKLEDSAMYFCASSRLAGGGDTQYFGPGTRLTVL.

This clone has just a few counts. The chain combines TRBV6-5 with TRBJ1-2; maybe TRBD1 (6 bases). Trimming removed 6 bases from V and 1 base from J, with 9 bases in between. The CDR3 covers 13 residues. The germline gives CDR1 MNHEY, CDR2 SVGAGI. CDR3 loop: CASRRGDNYGYTF. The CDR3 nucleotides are TGTGCCAGCAGGAGGGGGGATAACTATGGCTACACCTTC.

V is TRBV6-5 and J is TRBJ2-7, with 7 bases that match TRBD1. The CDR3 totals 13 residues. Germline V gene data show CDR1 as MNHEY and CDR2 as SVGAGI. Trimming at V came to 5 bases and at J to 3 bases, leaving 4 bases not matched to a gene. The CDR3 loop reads CASSRGTDYEQYF. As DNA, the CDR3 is TGTGCCAGCAGTAGAGGGACAGACTACGAGCAGTACTTC.

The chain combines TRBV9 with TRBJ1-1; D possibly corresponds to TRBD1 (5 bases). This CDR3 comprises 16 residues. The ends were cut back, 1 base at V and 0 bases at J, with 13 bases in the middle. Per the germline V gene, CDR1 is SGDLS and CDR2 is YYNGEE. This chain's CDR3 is CASSVNPRGMNTEAFF. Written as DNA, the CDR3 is TGTGCCAGCAGCGTAAACCCCCGGGGCATGAACACTGAAGCTTTCTTT.

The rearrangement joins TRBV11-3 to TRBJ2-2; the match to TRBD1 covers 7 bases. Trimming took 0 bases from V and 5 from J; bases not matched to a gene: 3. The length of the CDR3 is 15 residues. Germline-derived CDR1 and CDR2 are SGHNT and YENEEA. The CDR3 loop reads CASSLDGTVTGELFF. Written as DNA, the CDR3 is TGTGCCAGCAGCTTAGACGGGACAGTAACCGGGGAGCTGTTTTTT.

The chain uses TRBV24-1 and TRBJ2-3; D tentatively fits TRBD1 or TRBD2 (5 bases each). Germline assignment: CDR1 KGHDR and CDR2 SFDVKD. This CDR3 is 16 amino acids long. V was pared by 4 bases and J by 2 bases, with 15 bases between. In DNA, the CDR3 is TGTGCCACCAGTGACCCCGGGACCGAATCCACAGATACGCAGTATTTT. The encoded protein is CATSDPGTESTDTQYF.

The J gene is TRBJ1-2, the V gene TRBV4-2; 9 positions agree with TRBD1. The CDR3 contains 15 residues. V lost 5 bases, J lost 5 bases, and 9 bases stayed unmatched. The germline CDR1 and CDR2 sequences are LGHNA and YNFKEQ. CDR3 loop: CASSEGQGNKYGYTF. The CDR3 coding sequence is TGTGCCAGCAGCGAGGGACAGGGTAATAAGTATGGCTACACCTTC.